This T cell receptor (beta chain) came from a study of blood T cells in healthy people across ages. For the second PCR, which ran for roughly 6 to 12 cycles, a sample-barcoded 5' primer and a J-beta primer mix were used. Each CDR3 protein is one row after TCRdb ran MiXCR on the 5' RACE reads. The repertoire holds some 640,000 distinct CDR3 sequences, with 45% to 50% as singletons. As to this clonotype: Its specificity is not known.

Study observations and caveats: Roughly linearly, TCR beta diversity per million T cells fell as age increased.

Roughly 9.5 milliliters of peripheral blood were drawn from each donor into EDTA-treated tubes. At least 6 million PBMCs were isolated per sample. No fewer than 5.5 micrograms of total RNA were isolated from every sample. Germline V gene lookup returns CDR1 DFQATT and CDR2 SNEGSKA (reference sequence). This CDR3 contains 11 residues. This clonotype was obtained from a woman aged 60-75 years in good health. This chain joins TRBV20-1 and TRBJ2-3; no reliable D call. The sequencing input was blood. The CDR3 sequence: CSAPRADTQYF. The CDR3 DNA sequence: TGCAGCGCCCCCCGGGCAGATACGCAGTATTTT.